The rows below give T cell receptor beta chains drawn from one sample of a study of T cells in Graves' hyperthyroidism and ophthalmopathy. TCRdb passed the multiplex PCR reads through MiXCR, listing each CDR3 protein once. The sample yields a few hundred thousand distinct CDR3 sequences, around 13% seen once. Material: blood. Receptors were obtained from a woman in her twenties or thirties with Graves' ophthalmopathy. Each CDR3 is given with its conserved first and last residue. A D gene is named only where the DNA matches it firmly. Clone sizes are given selectively: once, few, many, or a class where the clone is expanded.

many	TRBV10-3	TRBJ2-1	-	TGTGCCATCAGTGGGAGGACAGCCGAGCAGTTCTTC	CAISGRTAEQFF
-	TRBV6-1	TRBJ1-3	-	TGTGCCAGCATCACCATCCCGGGCGGAAACACCATATATTTT	CASITIPGGNTIYF
many	TRBV11-2	TRBJ2-7	-	TGTGCCAGCAGAGGTCCCTACGAGCAGTACTTC	CASRGPYEQYF
-	TRBV28	TRBJ2-7	TRBD1	TGTGCCAGCAGTTTACCTGTGAGACGGGACAGGGTCAGGTACGAGCAGTACTTC	CASSLPVRRDRVRYEQYF
-	TRBV4-2	TRBJ1-2	-	TGTGCCAGCAGCCAAGACGTACAGGGAGGCTATGGCTACACCTTC	CASSQDVQGGYGYTF
many	TRBV6-5	TRBJ2-7	-	TGTGCCAGCAGTTACTCCGACAGAGGGGCTCATAAGATTTACGAGCAGTACTTC	CASSYSDRGAHKIYEQYF
many	TRBV20-1	TRBJ2-5	TRBD2	TGCAGTGCTACGCCGACTAGCGGGGGGTTTGAGACCCAGTACTTC	CSATPTSGGFETQYF
many	TRBV7-8	TRBJ2-1	-	TGTGCCAGCAGCTCCTCCAAAGGCACCCAAGCGTTAAGCTCCTACAATGAGCAGTTCTTC	CASSSSKGTQALSSYNEQFF
-	TRBV7-9	TRBJ2-2	TRBD2	TGTGCCAGCACCACCATGGGCAGCGGGGGGGCTTTCGGGGAGCTGTTTTTT	CASTTMGSGGAFGELFF
many	TRBV6-1	TRBJ2-7	-	TGTGCCAGCAGCCTAGTGATAAGCTCCTACGAGCAGTACTTC	CASSLVISSYEQYF
many	TRBV6-1	TRBJ1-2	-	TGTGCCAGCAGCGAATACTATGGCTACACCTTC	CASSEYYGYTF
many	TRBV3-1	TRBJ2-5	TRBD1	TGTGCCAGCAGCCACCTAGGTGGGACAGGTCAAGAGACCCAGTACTTC	CASSHLGGTGQETQYF
few	TRBV5-4	TRBJ2-3	TRBD2	TGTGCCAGCAGCACTTACGAACGGGGGGGGAATCCAAGCACAGATACGCAGTATTTT	CASSTYERGGNPSTDTQYF